This T cell receptor (beta chain) was found in a study of T cells in Graves' hyperthyroidism and ophthalmopathy (dated by TCRdb to about 2019). In the study overall: Peripheral blood was collected at initial diagnosis, before any treatment. The paper describes TCR Vbeta CDR3 sequencing of 135 peripheral blood samples, made up of about 40 ophthalmopathy patients, some 80 hyperthyroidism patients and 17 progressor patients. Whether ophthalmopathy could be predicted prospectively was tested in an independent validation cohort made up of some 20 hyperthyroidism patients plus 17 patients who later progressed to ophthalmopathy. Once sampling was done, hyperthyroidism patients were given methimazole at a starting dose of 30 mg daily, whereas ophthalmopathy patients were given high-dose intravenous methylprednisolone. A discovery cohort of roughly 100 patients, approximately 44 with Graves' ophthalmopathy and about 58 with stable Graves' hyperthyroidism, was used to find distinguishing TCR V-J signatures. In addition, the study compared T-cell repertoires in thyroid tissue and in blood from five to seven Graves' hyperthyroidism patients. The roughly 94 discovery patients were randomly divided into training and test sets at a 7:3 ratio.

Study-level results and caveats: Most expanded thyroid clonotypes (frequency above 0.001) were also detected in blood, suggesting blood repertoires may reflect thyroid immune responses. In validation, progression to ophthalmopathy was predicted by the model with roughly 69% sensitivity and approximately 78% specificity, a median of approximately 6.5 months before onset. Sample size was not statistically predetermined, and blinding of investigators to group allocation was not performed. A model built on a 13 V-J signature distinguished ophthalmopathy from stable hyperthyroidism, reaching about 88% sensitivity and 81.08% specificity in cross-validation and 80%/75% in testing.

The TCR beta CDR3 regions were amplified from the RNA transcripts. For the first round of RT-PCR on the TCR CDR3, the HTBI primer set was used together with the Qiagen OneStep RT-PCR kit. The libraries were constructed in a second round of multiplex PCR and then size-selected and purified. The libraries were sequenced on an Illumina HiSeq2000 using paired-end 100 bp reads. The authors' analysis ran thus. SOAPnuke was used to process the raw data, with reads discarded if the reads contained adapters or uncalled bases, had a mean Phred below 15, or lacked an exact constant-primer or identifier match. COPE v1.2.5 was used to merge high-quality paired reads, and clonotypes were defined as unique nucleotide sequences. MiTCR v1.1 was used to align the clonotypes against IMGT TRBV, TRBD and TRBJ reference segments. The analysis included only V-J combinations with a frequency above 0.0001, which together covered 98% to 99.2% of the repertoires. A TCS score was defined as the ratio of F50 (clonal expansion) to E x V (chaos), with BLOSUM62-based TCRdist applied between CDR3 peptides within each V-J. Welch's t-statistics and random forest reduced approximately 520 V-J features to some 14, which were used in a naive Bayes classifier (R e1071). TCRdb handled the public reads itself, with Q25 trimming in fastp and clone calling in MiXCR, and kept productive beta chains. Each CDR3 protein appears once, grouped with its most common genes and DNA. None of the V and J calls come from the authors' own analysis; TCRdb made them. The sample table shows about 420,000 distinct CDR3 sequences, and around 13% are seen once. The ten largest make up roughly 4.8% of the sample.

Graves' hyperthyroidism was defined as stable when no progression to ophthalmopathy occurred over 18 months of follow-up. The hyperthyroidism patients were between 18 and 65 years old and newly diagnosed, with a disease duration of less than 2 months. The study excluded patients with uncontrolled infections, other autoimmune diseases, pregnancy or lactation. Diagnoses were established on the basis of clinical symptoms, serum thyroxine and TRAb, thyroid ultrasound, and orbital computed tomography. PBMCs were isolated from about 9.2 ml of fresh peripheral blood by Ficoll-Paque density gradient centrifugation. Total RNA was extracted using Trizol reagent, and RNA quality was assessed on an Agilent 2100 Bioanalyzer. The germline V gene (reference sequence) sets CDR1 to MNHEY and CDR2 to SMNVEV. The CDR3 goes from the cysteine to the phenylalanine over 16 residues. Kept here is only the CDR3 DNA, which spans 48 bases and is read in frame from base 1. V is cut back by 5 bases and J by 0 bases, with 7 bases in the junction unmatched.

Ten or more counts support this clonotype. Its antigen is unknown. Base qualities are not provided; no much larger clone lies one nucleotide away. The chain links TRBV27 with TRBJ2-1; 7 bases in between match TRBD2. This clonotype was obtained from a young woman with Graves' hyperthyroidism. Specimen: blood. The nucleotides read TGTGCCAGCAGTAGAATGGGGGGGAGCTCCTACAATGAGCAGTTCTTC. It encodes CASSRMGGSSYNEQFF.